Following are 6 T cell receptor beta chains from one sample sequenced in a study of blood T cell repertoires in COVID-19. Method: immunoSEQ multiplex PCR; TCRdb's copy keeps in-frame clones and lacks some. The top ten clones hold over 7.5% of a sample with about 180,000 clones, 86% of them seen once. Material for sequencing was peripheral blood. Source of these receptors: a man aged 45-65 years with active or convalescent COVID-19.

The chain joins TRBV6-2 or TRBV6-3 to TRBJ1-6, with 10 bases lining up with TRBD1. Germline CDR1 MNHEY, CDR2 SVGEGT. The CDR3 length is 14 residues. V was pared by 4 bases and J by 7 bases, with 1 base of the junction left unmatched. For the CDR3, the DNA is TGTGCCAGCAGTTCGACAGGGGGCAATTCACCCCTCCACTTT. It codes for CASSSTGGNSPLHF.

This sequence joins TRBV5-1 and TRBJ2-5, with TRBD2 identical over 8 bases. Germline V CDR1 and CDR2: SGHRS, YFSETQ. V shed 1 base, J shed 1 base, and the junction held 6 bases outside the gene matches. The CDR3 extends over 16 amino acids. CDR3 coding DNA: TGCGCCAGCAGCTTGAAAGTAGCGGGGATCCAAGAGACCCAGTACTTC. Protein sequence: CASSLKVAGIQETQYF.

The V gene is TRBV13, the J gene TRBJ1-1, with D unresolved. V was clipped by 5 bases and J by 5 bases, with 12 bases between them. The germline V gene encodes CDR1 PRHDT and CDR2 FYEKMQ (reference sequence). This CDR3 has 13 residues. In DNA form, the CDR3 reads TGTGCCAGCAGCCCCCTCGGGATAACTGAAGCTTTCTTT. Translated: CASSPLGITEAFF.

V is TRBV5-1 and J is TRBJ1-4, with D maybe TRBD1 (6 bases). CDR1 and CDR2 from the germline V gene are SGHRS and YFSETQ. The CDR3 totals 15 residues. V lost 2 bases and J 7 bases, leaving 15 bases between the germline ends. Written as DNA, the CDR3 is TGCGCCAGCAGCTTAGAAGGCAGGGGTGGTGAAAAACTGTTTTTT. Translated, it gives CASSLEGRGGEKLFF.

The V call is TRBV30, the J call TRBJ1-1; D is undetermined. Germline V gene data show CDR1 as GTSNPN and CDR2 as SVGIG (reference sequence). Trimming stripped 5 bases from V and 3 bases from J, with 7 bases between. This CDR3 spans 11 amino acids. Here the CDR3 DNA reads TGTGCCTGGGTTTCATACACTGAAGCTTTCTTT. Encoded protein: CAWVSYTEAFF.

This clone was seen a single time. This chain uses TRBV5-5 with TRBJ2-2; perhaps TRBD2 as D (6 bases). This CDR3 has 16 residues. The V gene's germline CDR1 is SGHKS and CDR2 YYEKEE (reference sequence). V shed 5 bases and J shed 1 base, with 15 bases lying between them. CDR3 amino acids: CASRPRSGQNTGELFF. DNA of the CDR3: TGTGCCAGCAGACCCCGGAGCGGGCAGAACACCGGGGAGCTGTTTTTT.